The 17 T cell receptor beta chains below come from one sample, sequenced in a study of blood T cell repertoires in COVID-19. The method was immunoSEQ multiplex PCR; TCRdb's version includes in-frame clones alone and lacks a portion of them. This table has over 50,000 clones, around 74% appearing once. Specimen: peripheral blood. The receptor source for this set is a woman in her fifties or sixties with active or convalescent COVID-19.

The chain recombines TRBV30 with TRBJ1-1, with D unclear. The germline CDR1 and CDR2 sequences are GTSNPN and SVGIG (reference sequence). Trimming removed 0 bases at V and 1 base at J, with 12 bases between. CDR3 length: 15 amino acids. This chain's CDR3 is CAWSVGGHKNTEAFF. In nucleotides, the CDR3 is TGTGCCTGGAGTGTGGGTGGGCATAAGAACACTGAAGCTTTCTTT.

V and J are TRBV5-6 and TRBJ1-2; D might be TRBD1 (5 bases). The V and J ends lost 0 bases and 4 bases respectively, with 10 bases between them. Germline V gene data show CDR1 as SGHDT and CDR2 as YYEEEE. This CDR3 has 14 residues. The CDR3 DNA reads TGTGCCAGCAGCTTGGAGCGGGGCCTCTATGGCTACACCTTC. Translating it yields CASSLERGLYGYTF.

The rearrangement joins TRBV2 to TRBJ1-5; possibly TRBD1 for D (5 bases). V lost 10 bases, J lost 13 bases, and 23 bases lay in between. The CDR3 extends over 13 amino acids. Per the germline V gene, CDR1 is SNHLY and CDR2 is FYNNEI. The CDR3 nucleotides read TGTGCCACCTCTTATCAGATCGGGGGTCCACAGCATTTT. Residues: CATSYQIGGPQHF.

The chain combines TRBV5-1 with TRBJ2-7; TRBD2 matches at 9 bases. The CDR3 totals 16 residues. Per the germline V gene, CDR1 is SGHRS and CDR2 is YFSETQ. The V segment lost 4 bases and the J segment 6 bases; nucleotides outside the gene matches: 14. CDR3 in DNA: TGCGCCAGCAGCCAGACCCCCGGCGGGAGGGCCGCCGAGCAGTACTTC. Amino acid sequence: CASSQTPGGRAAEQYF. Full variable domain (missing parts from reference TRBV5-1 and TRBJ2-7): KAGVTQTPRYLIKTRGQQVTLSCSPISGHRSVSWYQQTPGQGLQFLFEYFSETQRNKGNFPGRFSGRQFSNSRSEMNVSTLELGDSALYLCASSQTPGGRAAEQYFGPGTRLTVT.

The chain uses TRBV19 and TRBJ2-2; D ambiguous. Trimming stripped 6 bases from V and 6 bases from J, with 5 bases between. The CDR3 contains 11 residues. Germline-derived CDR1 and CDR2 are LNHDA and SQIVND (reference sequence). This chain's CDR3 is CASRRAGELFF. DNA for the CDR3: TGTGCCAGTAGGAGAGCCGGGGAGCTGTTTTTT.

This clone was counted only a few times. This chain connects TRBV19 to TRBJ1-2; weak D call: TRBD1 (6 bases). V shed 6 bases and J shed 6 bases, with 23 bases lying between them. CDR1 LNHDA and CDR2 SQIVND come from the germline V gene (reference sequence). The CDR3 is 16 residues long. The CDR3 is CASRGEPGQRKDGYTF. As DNA, the CDR3 is TGTGCCAGTAGAGGGGAACCGGGACAAAGAAAAGATGGCTACACCTTC.

The chain couples TRBV7-2 to TRBJ1-1, with D uncertain. CDR3 length: 13 amino acids. V was clipped by 1 base and J by 3 bases, with 6 bases between them. Germline values: CDR1 SGHTA, CDR2 FQGNSA. CDR3 sequence (DNA): TGTGCCAGCAGCTTAGAACAGTACACTGAAGCTTTCTTT. Residues: CASSLEQYTEAFF.

The chain links TRBV5-1 to TRBJ2-1; TRBD2 aligns across 9 bases. The CDR3 contains 16 residues. With V trimmed by 5 bases and J by 7 bases, 13 bases remained unmatched. Per germline, CDR1 SGHRS and CDR2 YFSETQ. The CDR3 is CASRTRELAGVNEQFF. The DNA for the CDR3 is TGCGCCAGCAGAACCCGGGAACTAGCGGGTGTGAATGAGCAGTTCTTC.

This sequence joins TRBV1 and TRBJ2-3; TRBD2 reflects the table's D call only, with no check against the DNA. TRBV1 is a pseudogene. The CDR3 extends over 14 amino acids. The CDR3 protein is CTSSPPREADTQYF. Written as DNA, the CDR3 is TGCACCAGCAGCCCCCCCCGGGAAGCAGATACGCAGTATTTT.

The V call is TRBV30, the J call TRBJ1-2; 9 nucleotides agree with TRBD1. Germline V gene lookup returns CDR1 GTSNPN and CDR2 SVGIG (reference sequence). Germline trimming cut 4 bases from V and 7 bases from J; bases unmatched to any gene: 7. This CDR3 has 13 amino acids. The CDR3 region has the DNA TGTGCCTGGACCCGGGACAGGGAGGCTGGCTACACCTTC. Amino acid sequence: CAWTRDREAGYTF.

This chain uses TRBV6-6 with TRBJ1-1, with 8 positions matching TRBD1. V was pared by 5 bases and J by 7 bases, with 9 bases of the junction left unmatched. From germline, CDR1 is MNHNY and CDR2 SVGAGI (reference sequence). CDR3 length: 14 amino acids. CDR3 in amino acids: CASSQQGVKGEAFF. CDR3 bases: TGTGCCAGCAGTCAACAGGGGGTAAAGGGTGAAGCTTTCTTT.

This chain joins TRBV6-5 and TRBJ1-1; 8 bases are shared with TRBD1. Germline V lookup: CDR1 MNHEY, CDR2 SVGAGI. The CDR3 is 15 residues long. Trimming took 6 bases from V and 1 from J; bases not matched to a gene: 7. For the CDR3, the DNA is TGTGCCAGCAGACGCGGACAGGGAACGAACACTGAAGCTTTCTTT. Translation: CASRRGQGTNTEAFF.

The chain has TRBV6-5 and TRBJ2-7; D may be TRBD1 (5 bases). The CDR3 covers 14 residues. Trimming shortened V by 6 bases and J by 0 bases, and 12 bases separated the two germline ends. The germline V gene has CDR1 MNHEY and CDR2 SVGAGI. The CDR3 spells CASRNYRSSYEQYF. The DNA of the CDR3 is TGTGCCAGCAGAAATTACAGGAGCTCCTACGAGCAGTACTTC.

V gene TRBV7-2 combines with J gene TRBJ2-1; TRBD2 aligns across 7 bases. The CDR3 covers 17 residues. Germline loops: CDR1 SGHTA, CDR2 FQGNSA. Germline trimming cut 5 bases from V and 5 bases from J; bases unmatched to any gene: 15. This chain's CDR3 is CASSRVGLAVINNEQFF. In DNA, the CDR3 is TGTGCCAGCAGCCGGGTAGGGCTAGCGGTCATAAACAATGAGCAGTTCTTC.

The rearrangement joins TRBV6-1 to TRBJ1-1; unclear D gene. This CDR3 has 16 amino acids. Trimming removed 0 bases at V and 1 base at J, with 12 bases between. Germline V gene lookup returns CDR1 MNHNS and CDR2 SASEGT. Written as DNA, the CDR3 is TGTGCCAGCAGTGAAGCCTTGGCCCACCGGAACACTGAAGCTTTCTTT. Translating it yields CASSEALAHRNTEAFF.

This CDR3 is CASSNKGLKGAQYF. The CDR3 DNA is TGTGCCAGCAGCAACAAGGGACTTAAGGGAGCGCAGTACTTC. V is TRBV3-1 (or the pseudogene TRBV3-2) and J is TRBJ2-7; D is possibly TRBD2 (6 bases). Germline lookup yields CDR1 LGHDT and CDR2 YNNKEL (reference sequence). Trimming took off 5 bases at V and 9 bases at J, with 20 bases between the two ends. CDR3 length: 14 amino acids.

V gene TRBV7-9 combines with J gene TRBJ2-2; no clear D. The CDR3 is made up of 13 amino acids. V dropped 6 bases and J dropped 8 bases, with 13 bases sitting between them. Germline-derived CDR1 and CDR2 are SEHNR and FQNEAQ (reference sequence). This CDR3 reads CASRKQQSGELFF. The CDR3 region has the DNA TGTGCCAGCAGGAAACAGCAATCAGGGGAGCTGTTTTTT.